This T cell receptor (beta chain) was retrieved from a study of cytomegalovirus exposure and HLA in healthy donors (dated by TCRdb to 2017 to 2019). Regarding the complete study: An earlier analysis of some 600 of the donors reported approximately 260 Gb of sequence data and 117 million unique TCR beta sequences obtained from around 190 million T cells. A later analysis re-examined previously published TCR beta repertoires from over 500 donors and added high-resolution HLA genotyping to investigate patterns of TCR occurrence. The study aimed to test whether signatures of past pathogen exposure could be identified by cataloging public T cell receptors. The study used immunosequencing to profile the T cell repertoires of 670 or so subjects and linked those repertoires to cytomegalovirus serostatus. Typing coverage differed by locus: A, B, C, DRB1 and DQB1 were typed in roughly 629-630 donors, DQA1 in 500 to 550, DPA1 in around 580, and DPB1 in just under 490. Donor age, sex, ethnicity and CMV serostatus were compiled alongside the repertoire data. About 300 gigabases of sequencing data and approximately 93 million unique TCR sequences were included in an early release covering around 600 HLA-typed donors. Roughly 5 DR-DQ haplotypes were treated as single units for association and clustering because of strong linkage in the cohort. A later genetic analysis took genome-wide SNP genotypes for about 65% of the 666 donors and used that subset as a discovery cohort. In addition to the first cohort of around 670 subjects, a separate validation cohort of approximately 110 different subjects was used. Every discovery cohort repertoire had been produced on one sequencing platform. The later analysis used no new phenotypic data to find candidate immune exposures, relying instead on TCR beta sequences and their occurrence across donors. The study combined high-throughput TCR immunosequencing, statistical association of individual TCRs with disease status, and machine learning to predict cytomegalovirus infection status. An earlier analysis of a few hundred of the donors applied high-throughput TCR beta sequencing to assess whether each TCR beta V gene segment acted as functional or pseudogenic. Class I and class II HLA loci were covered by the typing at four-digit resolution. The genetic ancestry cluster associated with self-reported Caucasian donors included 81% of the roughly 360 genotyped donors. Across roughly 420 genotyped donors of the cohort, an average of approximately 240,000 unique TCR beta nucleotide sequences per donor were sequenced, and roughly a sixth of those sequences were non-productive.

The cohort was made up of hundreds of healthy bone marrow donors. At the time of sampling, every cohort member was nominally healthy, though immune exposures that went unrecorded were likely present. The donor was CMV seropositive and belonged to the group of 250 to 300 seropositive cohort members. Each donor provided a peripheral blood sample, and peripheral blood mononuclear cells were used for TCR beta sequencing. The Qiagen DNeasy Blood Extraction Kit was used to extract genomic DNA from the blood cell samples. About this clone: The clone's antigen remains unknown. The germline gene is not matched at one end of the junction; a read error may be the cause.

Based on the germline V gene (reference sequence), the CDR1 and CDR2 sequences are SEHNR and FQNEAQ. The CDR3 numbers 16 residues from cysteine through phenylalanine. Just CDR3 DNA is preserved here, 48 bases in frame from base 1. What the authors observed across the whole study: Strong co-occurrence of HLA alleles, especially DR and DQ, made assigning TCR associations to individual alleles difficult. Correlated functional status among segregating V segments might reflect linkage disequilibrium, but an unknown experimental factor could not be ruled out. A few of the identified cytomegalovirus-associated TCR beta chains were confirmed in vitro to be specific for cytomegalovirus antigens. A further reported finding was that TCR beta sequences accurately predicted the HLA-A and HLA-B alleles for most subjects in the first cohort. It was suggested by the authors that the approach could potentially be generalized to other disease states and immunological phenotypes. In an earlier analysis of approximately 590 of the donors, most TCR beta V segments appeared in productive rearrangements about 87% or about 30% of the time, broadly matching IMGT annotations. A cluster of highly shared sequence variants was judged likely to represent a technical artifact of the sequencing pipeline. Cytomegalovirus status was reported to be diagnosed by the classifier with high specificity and sensitivity in both the original and validation cohorts. A later analysis found that TCR association rates varied across HLA loci, with DRB1 alleles showing the most associated TCRs and HLA-C alleles the fewest. A later genetic analysis associated a missense DCLRE1C variant with V-gene and J-gene trimming of TCR beta chains, and an independent cohort replicated the association. The 87-base-pair reads could not distinguish some IMGT-functional V segments, including TRBV6-2 and TRBV6-3, so those segments were excluded. Compared with equally common non-associated chains, HLA-associated TCR beta chains in a later analysis were more clonally expanded and had lower generation probabilities. CMV serostatus was the only immune exposure information available for the cohort. Across donors, most TCR sequences were observed very rarely, whereas some public TCRs were present in many individuals. The study gave a list of about 170 TCR beta chains associated with cytomegalovirus. The cohort was sequenced for TCR beta chains only, and without alpha or paired-chain data the features that could be detected were limited. Because counts were too low, seventeen rarely observed V segments, including chromosome 9 orphons, were left out of the earlier analysis of a few hundred of the donors. Because HLA typing was unavailable for some donors at each locus, only the typed subset was used in association tests. In a later analysis, several top co-occurrence clusters were reported to appear linked to parvovirus B19, influenza, CMV and Epstein-Barr virus. Compared with the roughly 670-donor mean, donors in an Asian-associated ancestry cluster had fewer N-insertions in productive TCRs, according to a later genetic analysis. Most CMV-associated TCR beta chains appeared to be HLA-restricted in a later analysis, and the HLA associations seemed to be driven largely by CMV exposure. A later analysis associated 15,000 to 20,000 TCR beta sequences with specific HLA alleles at a false discovery rate of 0.05. Sequencing depth was assumed to be roughly uniform across donors in the presence/absence analyses, though that assumption may not hold.

The library was made by the immunoSEQ multiplex PCR assay. The multiplex PCR relied on a mix of 60 forward primers for TCR Vbeta segments and 13 reverse primers for TCR Jbeta segments. The CDR3 region of rearranged TCR beta genes was amplified from genomic DNA with a multiplex PCR assay. On the Illumina HiSeq System, the amplified TCR beta libraries were sequenced as 87-base-pair reads. The paper's data handling went like this. Across the roughly 700 repertoires, a later analysis counted 75 million to 90 million unique TCR beta chains, around 10 million of which were shared by at least two donors. Raw reads were error-corrected and collapsed into unique sequences by a nearest-neighbor algorithm in which closely related sequences were merged to remove PCR and sequencing errors. Alignment of CDR3 sequences to IMGT reference sequences was used to assign V, D and J gene segments. For a sequence to be retained, at least a six-nucleotide match to both a V gene segment and a J gene segment was required. Rearrangements were classified as productive when the CDR3 lacked stop codons and remained in frame with V and J, and all other rearrangements were classified as non-productive. Following IMGT convention, CDR3 was defined as the stretch from the second conserved V-encoded cysteine to the conserved J-encoded phenylalanine. The earlier analysis of 500 to 750 of the donors excluded any sequence lacking an unambiguous match to a single V gene segment. An earlier analysis of 450 to 650 of the donors called V segments functional above 56.7% productive rearrangements and segregating when the between-donor standard deviation exceeded 5%. A statistical classification framework was built for diagnosing cytomegalovirus status from the catalog of TCR beta chain sequences. A later analysis assigned V and J genes by comparing TCR nucleotide sequences with IMGT/GENE-DB human TR gene sequences. The TCRdist pipeline was used in a later analysis to assign CDR3 sequences and most-parsimonious VDJ recombination scenarios. In a later analysis, each TCR beta chain was defined by its CDR3 amino acid sequence together with its V-gene family, and reads lacking a unique V-gene family were excluded. A later analysis removed 592 highly shared, low-generation-probability nucleotide sequences to deal with suspected cross-contamination and a sequencing artifact. In a later analysis, a clonal expansion index for each public chain was calculated from normalized within-repertoire ranks of inferred template counts. A later analysis computed generation probabilities with a VDJ recombination model fitted to out-of-frame rearrangements, and checked the results against IGoR. Hypergeometric tests were used in a later analysis to score TCR-TCR, TCR-HLA and TCR-CMV co-occurrence, with a repertoire-size bias correction applied to the TCR pairs. A later analysis estimated false discovery rates by permuting HLA or CMV assignments 20 times. A later analysis grouped co-occurring TCRs with DBSCAN, adding TCRdist sequence similarity when clustering within HLA-allele-positive subsets. Repertoires with fewer than 30,000 or more than 120,000 public chains were left out of co-occurrence clustering, as were about 5 repertoires with anomalous nucleotide sharing. Not all clones reach the TCRdb copy of this immuneACCESS table, which keeps in-frame sequences only. Checked studies attribute under half of the gap to unresolved V genes and leave the rest unexplained. That table is the source of V, J and clone size, and D and trimming were worked out from the DNA. Here the sample has 100,000 to 150,000 clones; over 50% occur a single time. The ten biggest clones cover approximately 8.5% of the sample.

This TCR was sampled from a woman aged 40 to 55 in good health and CMV-seropositive. The sequence joins TRBV7-9 to TRBJ2-5; TRBD2 aligns with 7 central bases. Material: PBMCs. The CDR3 amino acid sequence is: CSSSLTGGGHGETQYF. The sequence in DNA is TGTTCCAGCAGCTTGACCGGGGGAGGGCACGGAGAGACCCAGTACTTC.